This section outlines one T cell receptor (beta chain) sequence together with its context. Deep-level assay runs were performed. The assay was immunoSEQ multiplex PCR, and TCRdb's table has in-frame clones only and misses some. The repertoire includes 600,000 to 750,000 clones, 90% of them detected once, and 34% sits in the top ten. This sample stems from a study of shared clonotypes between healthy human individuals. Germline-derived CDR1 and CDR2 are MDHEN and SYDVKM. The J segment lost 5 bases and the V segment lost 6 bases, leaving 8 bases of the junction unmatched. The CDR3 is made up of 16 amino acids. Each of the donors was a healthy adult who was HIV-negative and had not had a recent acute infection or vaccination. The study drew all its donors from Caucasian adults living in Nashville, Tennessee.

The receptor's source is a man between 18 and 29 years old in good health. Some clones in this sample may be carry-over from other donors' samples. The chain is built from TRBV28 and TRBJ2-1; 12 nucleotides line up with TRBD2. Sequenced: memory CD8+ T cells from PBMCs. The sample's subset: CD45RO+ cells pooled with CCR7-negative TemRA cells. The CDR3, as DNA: TGTGCCAGCAGCCACGGACTAGCGGGACTAAACAATGAGCAGTTCTTC. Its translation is CASSHGLAGLNNEQFF.